This is a list of T cell receptor beta chains from one sample in a study of siplizumab effects on memory and regulatory T cells. This table comes from immunoSEQ multiplex PCR, and its TCRdb copy is limited to in-frame clones, with some not included. This sample carries some 100,000 clones, 92% of them seen once, and the ten largest clones take around 0.75%. The sequencing sample was made of Tregs sorted from blood. These receptors all come from a human donor in good health. The conserved cysteine and the conserved F or W are not part of the CDR3 here. D genes are given only for firm matches.

>TRBV11-3|TRBD2|TRBJ2-1
ASSLDSGSSGRNYEQF
>TRBV9|.|TRBJ2-3
ASSVGGKSPLRYTDTQY
>TRBV19|.|TRBJ1-6
ASSIANRKNSPLH
>TRBV7-3|TRBD2|TRBJ2-3
ASSLSSGSTDTQY
>TRBV5-4|.|TRBJ2-3
ASSSGQTDTQY
>TRBV6-1|TRBD2|TRBJ2-7
ASSATSERDEQY
>TRBV4-1|.|TRBJ1-1
ASSQAGGNTEAF
>TRBV5-1|.|.
ASSNFRDPTNYEQY
>TRBV5-4|.|TRBJ2-1
ASSSRLDQDPNEQF
>TRBV19|TRBD1|TRBJ2-1
ASSRMGQGRDEQF
>TRBV2|.|TRBJ2-2
ASSGRQSGGELF
>TRBV18|.|TRBJ2-5
ASSPQSLETQY
>TRBV5-1|TRBD1|TRBJ1-6
ASSLARTGTSPLH
>TRBV5-6|.|TRBJ2-7
ASSRTPLVSGLSSYEQY
>TRBV6-4|TRBD2|TRBJ2-1
ASSVLAGDHNEQF
>TRBV18|.|TRBJ2-1
ASSWKGSSYNEQF
>TRBV25-1|.|TRBJ2-5
ASSVTGNTQY
>TRBV6-6|.|TRBJ2-3
ASSYQLRGSDTQY
>TRBV5-1|.|TRBJ2-3
ASSLAVGVGTDTQY
>TRBV11-1|TRBD2|TRBJ2-1
ASSPGLAGPWQF
>TRBV11-2|.|TRBJ2-3
ASSAQLDPSTDTQY
>TRBV5-6|.|TRBJ1-5
ASSFVGANQPQH
>TRBV7-9|TRBD1|TRBJ2-5
ASSLEAGGRETQY
>TRBV2|TRBD1|TRBJ1-1
ASNSRGRIAEAF
>TRBV5-8|.|TRBJ1-2
ASSSLAFWGRGNYGYT
>TRBV7-2|.|TRBJ1-2
ASSLTASHYGYT
>TRBV5-1|TRBD1|TRBJ1-1
ASSLETGRGTEAF
>TRBV6-6|.|TRBJ2-1
ASSRSSYNEQF
>TRBV2|.|TRBJ2-5
ATPGLDQETQY
>TRBV27|.|TRBJ2-7
ASRAHNAYEQY
>TRBV6-6|.|TRBJ2-7
ASSPGGYEQY
>TRBV5-1|TRBD1|TRBJ1-1
ASSAGQGGAF
>TRBV5-1|TRBD1|TRBJ2-7
ASSPGTATLEQY
>TRBV5-1|TRBD1|TRBJ1-4
ASSFGQGNEKLF
>TRBV11-2|.|TRBJ1-1
ASSLGGGYGTEAF
>TRBV6-6|.|TRBJ1-5
ASSYSRSHSNQPQH
>TRBV6-6|TRBD1|TRBJ1-1
ASSDREGNTEAF
>TRBV5-1|TRBD2|TRBJ2-7
ASSLWGGVTYEQY
>TRBV2|TRBD1|TRBJ1-6
ASHTTGAGYNSPLH
>TRBV10-3|TRBD2|TRBJ2-3
ANSGTSGGLDTQY
>TRBV4-2|.|TRBJ1-2
ASSQDRQGLSYGYT
>TRBV6-5|.|TRBJ2-3
ASSYKELTDTQY
>TRBV19|.|TRBJ2-5
ASSPYQPWETQY
>TRBV27|.|TRBJ2-7
ASRTNSYEQY
>TRBV5-6|.|TRBJ2-7
ASSFAGSEQY
>TRBV16|.|TRBJ1-2
ASSPNNMYGYT
>TRBV7-8|.|TRBJ2-5
ASSWSNGETQY
>TRBV6-5|TRBD2|TRBJ2-7
ATRNGWGGYEQY
>TRBV5-1|.|TRBJ2-7
ASSFQGYEQY
>TRBV6-1|.|TRBJ1-1
ASSDSPLNEAF
>TRBV7-9|TRBD1|TRBJ2-7
ASSFDRAGYEQY
>TRBV15|.|TRBJ2-7
ATSRDLIEGSYEQY
>TRBV5-1|.|TRBJ1-2
ASSLGETYNYGYT
>TRBV6-5|.|TRBJ1-1
ASSYSGVVNTEAF
>TRBV19|.|TRBJ2-7
ASKSRSAPYEQY
>TRBV5-1|TRBD1|TRBJ2-2
ASSGGQGAGELF
>TRBV10-3|TRBD1|TRBJ1-2
AISEPGQGLNYGYT